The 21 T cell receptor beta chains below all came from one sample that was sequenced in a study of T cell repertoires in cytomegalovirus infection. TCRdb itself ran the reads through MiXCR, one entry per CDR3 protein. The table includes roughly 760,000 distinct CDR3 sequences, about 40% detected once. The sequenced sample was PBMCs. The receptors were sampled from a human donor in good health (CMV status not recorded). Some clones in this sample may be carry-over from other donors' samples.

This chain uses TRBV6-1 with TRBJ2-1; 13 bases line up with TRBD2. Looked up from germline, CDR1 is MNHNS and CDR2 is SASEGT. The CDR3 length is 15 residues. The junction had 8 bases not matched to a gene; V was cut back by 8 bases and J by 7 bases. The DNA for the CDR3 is TGTGCCAGCCGAACGACTAGCGGGGGGATGAATGAGCAGTTCTTC. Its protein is CASRTTSGGMNEQFF.

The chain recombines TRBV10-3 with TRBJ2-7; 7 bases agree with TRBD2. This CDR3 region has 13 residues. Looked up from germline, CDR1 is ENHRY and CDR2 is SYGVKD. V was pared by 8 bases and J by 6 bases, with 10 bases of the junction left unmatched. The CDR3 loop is CAIAEAGNGEQYF. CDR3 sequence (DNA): TGTGCCATCGCCGAAGCGGGAAATGGCGAGCAGTACTTC.

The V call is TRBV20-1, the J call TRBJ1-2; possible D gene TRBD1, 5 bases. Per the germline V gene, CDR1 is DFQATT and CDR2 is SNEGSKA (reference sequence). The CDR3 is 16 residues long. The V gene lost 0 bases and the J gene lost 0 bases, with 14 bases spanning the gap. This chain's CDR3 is CSARDGVGGSNYGYTF. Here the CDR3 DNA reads TGCAGTGCTAGAGATGGGGTCGGGGGATCTAACTATGGCTACACCTTC.

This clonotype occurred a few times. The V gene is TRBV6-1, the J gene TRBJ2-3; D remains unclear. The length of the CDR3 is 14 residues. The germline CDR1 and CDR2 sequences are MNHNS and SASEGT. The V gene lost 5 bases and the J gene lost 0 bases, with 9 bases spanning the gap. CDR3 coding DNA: TGTGCCAGCAGTTCTCCGGGTAGCACAGATACGCAGTATTTT. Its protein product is CASSSPGSTDTQYF.

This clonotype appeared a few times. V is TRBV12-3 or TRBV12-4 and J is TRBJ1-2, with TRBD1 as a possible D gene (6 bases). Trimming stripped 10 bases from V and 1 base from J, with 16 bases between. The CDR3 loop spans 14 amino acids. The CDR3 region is CATSQGPLNYGYTF. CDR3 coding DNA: TGTGCCACCTCACAGGGCCCGCTTAACTATGGCTACACCTTC.

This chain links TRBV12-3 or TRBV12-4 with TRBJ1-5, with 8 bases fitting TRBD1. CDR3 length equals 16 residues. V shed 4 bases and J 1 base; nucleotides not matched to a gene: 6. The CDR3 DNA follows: TGTGCCAGCAGTTCAAATGGACAGGGAAGCAATCAGCCCCAGCATTTT. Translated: CASSSNGQGSNQPQHF.

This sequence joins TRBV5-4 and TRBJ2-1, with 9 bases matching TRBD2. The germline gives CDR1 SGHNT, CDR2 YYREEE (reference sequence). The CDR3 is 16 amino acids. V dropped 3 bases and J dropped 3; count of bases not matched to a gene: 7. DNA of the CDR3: TGTGCCAGCAGCTCACAGACTAGCGGAGTCTACAATGAGCAGTTCTTC. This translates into CASSSQTSGVYNEQFF.

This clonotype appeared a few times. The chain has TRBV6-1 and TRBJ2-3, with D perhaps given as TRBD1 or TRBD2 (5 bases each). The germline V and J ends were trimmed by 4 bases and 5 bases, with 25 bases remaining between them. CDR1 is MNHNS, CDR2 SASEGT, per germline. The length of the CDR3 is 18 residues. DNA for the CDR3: TGTGCCAGCAGTGCGAAGGCCCGGTCAGAGGGGTTGAGAGATACGCAGTATTTT. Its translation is CASSAKARSEGLRDTQYF.

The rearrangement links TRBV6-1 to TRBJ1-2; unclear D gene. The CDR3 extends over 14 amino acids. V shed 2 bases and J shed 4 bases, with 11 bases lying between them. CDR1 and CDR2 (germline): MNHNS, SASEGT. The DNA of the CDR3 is TGTGCCAGCAGTGAACTCTCATCTCTCTATGGCTACACCTTC. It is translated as CASSELSSLYGYTF.

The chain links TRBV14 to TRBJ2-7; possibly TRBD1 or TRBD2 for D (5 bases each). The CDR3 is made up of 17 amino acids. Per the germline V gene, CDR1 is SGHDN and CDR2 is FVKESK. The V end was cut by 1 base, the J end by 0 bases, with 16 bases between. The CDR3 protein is CASSQGLGEPISYEQYF. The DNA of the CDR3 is TGTGCCAGCAGCCAAGGGCTGGGGGAGCCAATCTCCTACGAGCAGTACTTC.

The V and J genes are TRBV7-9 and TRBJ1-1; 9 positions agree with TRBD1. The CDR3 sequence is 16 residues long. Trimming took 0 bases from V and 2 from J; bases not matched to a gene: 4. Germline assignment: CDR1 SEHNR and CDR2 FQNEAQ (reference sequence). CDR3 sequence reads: CASSLAPGQGNTEAFF. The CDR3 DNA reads TGTGCCAGCAGCTTAGCCCCGGGACAGGGCAACACTGAAGCTTTCTTT.

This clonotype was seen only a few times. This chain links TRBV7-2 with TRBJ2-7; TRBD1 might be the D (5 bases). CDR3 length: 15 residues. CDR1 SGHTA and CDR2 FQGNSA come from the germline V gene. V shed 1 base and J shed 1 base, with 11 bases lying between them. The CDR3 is CASSLVGAVSYEQYF. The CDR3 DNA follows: TGTGCCAGCAGCTTAGTAGGGGCAGTTTCCTACGAGCAGTACTTC.

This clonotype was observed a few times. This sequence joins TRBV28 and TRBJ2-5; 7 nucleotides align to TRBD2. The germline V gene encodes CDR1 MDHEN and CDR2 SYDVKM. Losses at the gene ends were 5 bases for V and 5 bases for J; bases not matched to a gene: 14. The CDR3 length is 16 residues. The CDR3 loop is CASSAPHREAGETQYF. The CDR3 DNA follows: TGTGCCAGCAGTGCCCCCCACCGGGAGGCGGGTGAGACCCAGTACTTC. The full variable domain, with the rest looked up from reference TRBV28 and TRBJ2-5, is DVKVTQSSRYLVKRTGEKVFLECVQDMDHENMFWYRQDPGLGLRLIYFSYDVKMKEKGDIPEGYSVSREKKERFSLILESASTNQTSMYLCASSAPHREAGETQYFGPGTRLLVL.

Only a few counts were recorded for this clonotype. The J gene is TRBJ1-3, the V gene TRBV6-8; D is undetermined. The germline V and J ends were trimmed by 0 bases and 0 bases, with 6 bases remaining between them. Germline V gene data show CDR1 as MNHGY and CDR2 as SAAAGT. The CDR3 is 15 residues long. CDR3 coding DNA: TGTGCCAGCAGTTACTCATCTCTCTCTGGAAACACCATATATTTT. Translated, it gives CASSYSSLSGNTIYF.

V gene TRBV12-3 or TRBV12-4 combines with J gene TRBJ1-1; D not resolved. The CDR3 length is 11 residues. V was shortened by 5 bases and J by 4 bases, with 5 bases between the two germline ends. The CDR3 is CASSRVTEAFF. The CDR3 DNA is TGTGCCAGCAGTCGGGTCACTGAAGCTTTCTTT.

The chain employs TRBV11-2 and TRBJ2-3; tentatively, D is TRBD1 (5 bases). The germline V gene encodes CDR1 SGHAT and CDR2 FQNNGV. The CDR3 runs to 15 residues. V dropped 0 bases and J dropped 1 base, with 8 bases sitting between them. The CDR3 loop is CASSLDQGGTDTQYF. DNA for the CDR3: TGTGCCAGCAGCTTAGATCAGGGCGGCACAGATACGCAGTATTTT.

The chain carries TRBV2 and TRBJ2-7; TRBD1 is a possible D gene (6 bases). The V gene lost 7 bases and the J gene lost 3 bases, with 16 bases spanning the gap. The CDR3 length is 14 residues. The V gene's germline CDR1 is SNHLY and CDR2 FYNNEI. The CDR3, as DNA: TGTGCCAGCATCTCCCAGGGGCCCAGCTACGAGCAGTACTTC. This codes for CASISQGPSYEQYF.

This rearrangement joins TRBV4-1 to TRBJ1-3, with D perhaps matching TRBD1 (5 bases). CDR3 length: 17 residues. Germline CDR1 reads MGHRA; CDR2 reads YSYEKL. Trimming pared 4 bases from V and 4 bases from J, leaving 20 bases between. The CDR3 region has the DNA TGCGCCAGCAGCCCCCCCTGGCCTCGGGGGGGGGGAAACACCATATATTTT. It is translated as CASSPPWPRGGGNTIYF.

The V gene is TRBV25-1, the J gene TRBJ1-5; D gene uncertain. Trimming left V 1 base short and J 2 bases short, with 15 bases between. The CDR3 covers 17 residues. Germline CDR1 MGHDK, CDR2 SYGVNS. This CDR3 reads CASSEWAGAGGNQPQHF. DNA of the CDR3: TGTGCCAGCAGTGAATGGGCAGGCGCCGGCGGCAATCAGCCCCAGCATTTT. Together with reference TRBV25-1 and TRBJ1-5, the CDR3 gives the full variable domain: EADIYQTPRYLVIGTGKKITLECSQTMGHDKMYWYQQDPGMELHLIHYSYGVNSTEKGDLSSESTVSRIRTEHFPLTLESARPSHTSQYLCASSEWAGAGGNQPQHFGDGTRLSIL.

CDR3 in DNA: TGTGCCAGTAGTATCCCAGGGAACAATCAGCCCCAGCATTTT. Translation: CASSIPGNNQPQHF. The rearrangement links TRBV19 to TRBJ1-5; D perhaps matches TRBD1 (5 bases). The CDR3 contains 14 residues. Germline lookup yields CDR1 LNHDA and CDR2 SQIVND (reference sequence). V lost 3 bases and J 3 bases, leaving 9 bases between the germline ends.

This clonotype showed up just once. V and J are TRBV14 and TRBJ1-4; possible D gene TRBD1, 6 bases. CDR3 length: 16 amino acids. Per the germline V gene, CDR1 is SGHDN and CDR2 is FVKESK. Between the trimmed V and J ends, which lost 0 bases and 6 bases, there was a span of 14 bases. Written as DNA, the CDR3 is TGTGCCAGCAGCCAAGATTACGGGGGCGGATATGAAAAACTGTTTTTT. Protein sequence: CASSQDYGGGYEKLFF.